A selection of T cell receptor beta chains follows, all from one sample in a study of blood T cell repertoires in COVID-19. Sequenced by immunoSEQ multiplex PCR; TCRdb stores in-frame clones only, minus some. Seen here are 85,000 to 130,000 clones, 80% to 90% observed once, and the top ten hold 2% to 3%. Sequencing used PBMCs or T cells enriched from blood (not recorded which). The receptor source for this set is a woman between 45 and 60 years old who had recovered from COVID-19. CDR3s include the opening cysteine and the closing phenylalanine or tryptophan. The D gene is left open where the match is weak. The size entry is marked missing in some rows and otherwise reads once, few, many or a size class.

d_call clone_size j_call cdr3_length v_call cdr3_aa cdr3_nt
- - TRBJ2-3 13 TRBV15 CATSPRLVDTQYF TGTGCCACCAGCCCCAGACTGGTAGATACGCAGTATTTT
TRBD1 - TRBJ2-7 12 TRBV3-1/TRBV3-2 CASSLGGHEQYF TGTGCCAGCAGCCTAGGGGGCCACGAGCAGTACTTC
TRBD1 - TRBJ1-3 13 TRBV10-3 CAITTGDGNTIYF TGTGCCATCACCACAGGGGATGGAAACACCATATATTTT
TRBD1 - TRBJ1-4 14 TRBV11-2 CASTTGTGKAKLFF TGTGCCAGCACCACCGGGACAGGGAAGGCAAAACTGTTTTTT
TRBD1 - TRBJ2-5 14 TRBV5-1 CASKELQGAETQYF TGCGCCAGCAAGGAATTACAGGGGGCAGAGACCCAGTACTTC
TRBD1 - TRBJ1-1 14 TRBV19 CASSLGQGRAEAFF TGTGCCAGTAGTTTGGGACAGGGGAGGGCTGAAGCTTTCTTT
TRBD1 - TRBJ1-1 13 TRBV18 CASSRGRDTEAFF TGTGCCAGCTCGAGGGGGCGCGACACTGAAGCTTTCTTT
TRBD1 - TRBJ2-5 14 TRBV5-4 CASSLEQGEETQYF TGTGCCAGCAGCTTGGAGCAGGGGGAAGAGACCCAGTACTTC
- - TRBJ1-6 14 TRBV5-6 CASNLVTLRSPLHF TGTGCCAGCAACCTCGTCACATTAAGATCACCCCTCCACTTT
TRBD2 - TRBJ2-1 18 TRBV14 CASSQERMGGSSGNEQFF TGTGCCAGCAGCCAAGAACGGATGGGGGGGAGTTCGGGCAATGAGCAGTTCTTC
TRBD1 - TRBJ2-4 15 TRBV18 CASSPFGTGENIQYF TGTGCCAGCTCACCATTCGGGACAGGAGAAAACATTCAGTACTTC
TRBD2 - TRBJ2-3 15 TRBV11-1 CASRTGTSGTDTQYF TGTGCCAGCAGGACCGGGACTAGCGGGACAGATACGCAGTATTTT
- - TRBJ2-7 16 TRBV28 CASRPSTQGSHYEQYF TGTGCCAGCAGACCCAGCACACAGGGATCCCACTACGAGCAGTACTTC
- - TRBJ1-1 13 TRBV27 CASSLTENTEAFF TGTGCCAGCAGCCTGACAGAGAACACTGAAGCTTTCTTT
- many TRBJ1-6 15 TRBV28 CASSLSGSYNSPLHF TGTGCCAGCAGTTTATCGGGTTCCTATAATTCACCCCTCCACTTT
TRBD1 - TRBJ1-4 15 TRBV5-1 CASSRGDRGYEKLFF TGCGCCAGCTCCCGGGGGGACAGGGGCTATGAAAAACTGTTTTTT
- - TRBJ2-7 13 TRBV28 CASSLIQGGEQYF TGTGCCAGCAGTTTAATCCAGGGGGGCGAGCAGTACTTC
TRBD2 - TRBJ2-2 14 TRBV7-9 CASTTSGSGGELFF TGTGCCAGCACGACTAGCGGGAGTGGCGGGGAGCTGTTTTTT
TRBD1 - TRBJ1-2 13 TRBV30 CAWSPTGGRGYTF TGTGCCTGGAGTCCAACAGGGGGCCGCGGCTACACCTTC
- - TRBJ1-4 16 TRBV5-4 CASTSGGRAGNEKLFF TGTGCCAGCACCTCCGGGGGTCGAGCCGGTAATGAAAAACTGTTTTTT
- - TRBJ2-3 15 TRBV7-2 CASRPSAGSTDTQYF TGTGCCAGCAGACCCTCGGCGGGGAGCACAGATACGCAGTATTTT
- - TRBJ2-6 16 TRBV24-1 CATSDFSVSGANVLTF TGTGCCACCAGTGATTTTTCAGTCTCTGGGGCCAACGTCCTGACTTTC
TRBD1 few TRBJ2-1 14 TRBV11-3 CASSLIGQGSEQFF TGTGCCAGCAGCTTAATTGGACAGGGAAGTGAGCAGTTCTTC
- - TRBJ1-6 15 TRBV11-2 CASSLDQAYNSPLHF TGTGCCAGCAGCTTAGATCAGGCGTATAATTCACCCCTCCACTTT
TRBD1 - TRBJ1-6 15 TRBV6-5 CASSYSGTGNSPLHF TGTGCCAGCAGTTACTCCGGGACAGGGAATTCACCCCTCCACTTT
TRBD2 - TRBJ2-1 13 TRBV29-1 CSVTSGSSGEQFF TGCAGCGTTACCAGCGGGAGCTCAGGTGAGCAGTTCTTC
TRBD1 - TRBJ2-2 15 TRBV5-1 CASSLQGAVAGELFF TGCGCCAGCAGCTTACAGGGGGCTGTTGCCGGGGAGCTGTTTTTT
- - TRBJ1-4 15 TRBV2 CASSYRDATNEKLFF TGTGCCAGCAGCTACAGGGACGCAACTAATGAAAAACTGTTTTTT
- - TRBJ2-3 15 TRBV5-6 CASSLYQGRTDTQYF TGTGCCAGCAGCTTGTACCAGGGGCGCACAGATACGCAGTATTTT
TRBD1 - TRBJ1-2 16 TRBV30 CAWRDGTDTINYGYTF TGTGCCTGGAGGGACGGGACAGACACTATTAACTATGGCTACACCTTC
- - TRBJ1-2 15 TRBV15 CATSRGLRPGDGYTF TGTGCCACCAGCAGAGGTTTGCGCCCGGGTGATGGCTACACCTTC
TRBD2 - TRBJ2-7 15 TRBV2 CASRPPRGGATEQYF TGTGCCAGCAGACCACCACGGGGGGGGGCGACCGAGCAGTACTTC